Listed below are T cell receptor beta chains from one sample, sequenced in a study of T cell responses to AZD1222 COVID-19 vaccine. Profiled with immunoSEQ multiplex PCR; TCRdb holds only in-frame clones, not every one. The sample holds roughly 140,000 clones, 88% seen once. The material sequenced was peripheral blood, taken on day 0 of AZD1222 vaccination. The receptors shown here come from an adult in good health. Both conserved end residues are part of each CDR3. The D gene is left open where the match is weak. A row's size may be missing; if present it is once, few, many or a size class.

V,size,D,J,length,DNA,CDR3
TRBV19,-,-,TRBJ2-7,16,TGTGCCAGTAGTACGGCCCAGGGAAGGGCATCCTACGAGCAGTACTTC,CASSTAQGRASYEQYF
TRBV29-1,many,TRBD1,TRBJ2-4,11,TGCAGCGTATGGACAGGGGACGTTCAGTACTTC,CSVWTGDVQYF
TRBV5-1,once,-,TRBJ2-1,14,TGCGCCAGCAGCTTGTTGCGTGGAAGGAATGAGCAGTTCTTC,CASSLLRGRNEQFF
TRBV30,-,-,TRBJ1-1,12,TGTGCCTGGAACATAGGGACAACTGAAGCTTTCTTT,CAWNIGTTEAFF
TRBV5-1,-,TRBD2,TRBJ2-1,13,TGCGCCAGCAGGACTAGCGGGACGGGTGAGCAGTTCTTC,CASRTSGTGEQFF
TRBV9,once,TRBD2,TRBJ2-3,16,TGTGCCAGCAGCGTAGAGGCGGGAGCCGGTCCAGATACGCAGTATTTT,CASSVEAGAGPDTQYF
TRBV25-1,-,TRBD2,TRBJ2-3,14,TGTGCCAGCAGTATAGCGGGAGGGTCAGATACGCAGTATTTT,CASSIAGGSDTQYF
TRBV6-5,-,TRBD2,TRBJ2-7,13,TGTGCCAGCAGTACGCGACTAGCGGGGGAGCAGTACTTC,CASSTRLAGEQYF
TRBV5-1,-,-,TRBJ2-1,13,TGCGCCAGCAGGTCGACCGGTGACAATGAGCAGTTCTTC,CASRSTGDNEQFF
TRBV5-1,-,TRBD2,TRBJ2-5,16,TGCGCCAGCAGCTTGCGCGGCGGGAGACCTCAAGAGACCCAGTACTTC,CASSLRGGRPQETQYF
TRBV5-1,-,-,TRBJ2-6,15,TGCGCCAGCAGCTTGCAGGGGTCTGGGGCCAACGTCCTGACTTTC,CASSLQGSGANVLTF
TRBV11-3,-,-,TRBJ1-1,13,TGTGCCAGCAGCTTAGACCAACAGGGAGAAGCTTTCTTT,CASSLDQQGEAFF
TRBV7-9,-,-,TRBJ1-1,13,TGTGCCAGCAGCTTCCAGCAGAACACTGAAGCTTTCTTT,CASSFQQNTEAFF
TRBV5-1,-,-,TRBJ2-7,16,TGCGCCAGCAGCTCGGGACTGACGAAGGGATTCTACGAGCAGTACTTC,CASSSGLTKGFYEQYF
TRBV28,-,-,TRBJ1-6,15,TGTGCCAGCAGTAATCCCCCCTTATATAATTCACCCCTCCACTTT,CASSNPPLYNSPLHF
TRBV28,-,-,TRBJ2-1,12,TGTGCCAGCAGTTTATGGGCCGATAATCAGTTCTTC,CASSLWADNQFF
TRBV18,-,TRBD1,TRBJ1-2,15,TGTGCCAGCTCACCAAGTGGACAGGGATTTAGTGGCTACACCTTC,CASSPSGQGFSGYTF
TRBV30,once,-,TRBJ1-5,13,TGTGCCTGGGGGCGGACAGGCAATCAGCCCCAGCATTTT,CAWGRTGNQPQHF
TRBV11-2,-,-,TRBJ2-3,17,TGTGCCAGCAGCCCGAACGCAGGGTCCCCTTACGGAGATACGCAGTATTTT,CASSPNAGSPYGDTQYF
TRBV7-2,-,TRBD1,TRBJ2-2,15,TGTGCCAGCAGGACAGGGAGAGGGAACACCGGGGAGCTGTTTTTT,CASRTGRGNTGELFF
TRBV11-2,-,TRBD2,TRBJ2-3,17,TGTGCCAGCAGCTCTGGGTGGGCTAGCGGGAGGGCAGATACGCAGTATTTT,CASSSGWASGRADTQYF
TRBV11-2,-,-,TRBJ2-2,14,TGTGCCAGCAGCTTACTTGTGTCCACCGGGGAGCTGTTTTTT,CASSLLVSTGELFF
TRBV30,-,TRBD1,TRBJ1-5,16,TGTGCCTGGAGTGTATGGTCCGGACAGGGTAATCAGCCCCAGCATTTT,CAWSVWSGQGNQPQHF
TRBV5-4,-,-,TRBJ2-5,12,TGTGCCAGCAGCGATCCTAAAGAGACCCAGTACTTC,CASSDPKETQYF
TRBV21-1,-,-,TRBJ1-2,14,TGTGCCAGCAGCGCAGGGACAGGCCTTTATGGCTACACCTTC,CASSAGTGLYGYTF
TRBV27,-,TRBD1,TRBJ2-6,17,TGTGCCAGCAGTTTAAACAGGGGGCTTACTGGGGCCAACGTCCTGACTTTC,CASSLNRGLTGANVLTF
TRBV5-4,-,-,TRBJ2-2,13,TGTGCCAGCAAGGAGGCGAACACCGGGGAGCTGTTTTTT,CASKEANTGELFF
TRBV28,-,-,TRBJ2-1,14,TGTGCCAGCAGTTTGACCGGACAGTACAATGAGCAGTTCTTC,CASSLTGQYNEQFF
TRBV14,-,-,TRBJ2-3,13,TGTGCCAGCAGCCAAGAGTTACAGGCTACGCAGTATTTT,CASSQELQATQYF